This record concerns one T cell receptor (beta chain) sequence. Time point indicated: pre-treatment sample, taken before nivolumab and TIL therapy. These data are taken from a study of TIL therapy for anti-PD-1-resistant metastatic lung cancer. Across the study: Patients then received nivolumab; progressors got lymphodepletion, TIL and IL-2. Half of patients were current or former smokers.

This was the immunoSEQ v3 assay. Sequencing depth was 1.9 million or so read pairs for survey level, roughly 4.5-6.5 million for deep. Measured with immunoSEQ multiplex PCR; TCRdb has only the in-frame clones, and not every one. Altogether 50,000 to 70,000 clones are present, about 69% being singletons, with the ten largest covering around 6.3%. CDR1 is SNHLY, CDR2 FYNNEI, per germline. V shed 3 bases and J shed 0 bases, with 12 bases lying between them. The length of the CDR3 is 15 residues. J is TRBJ2-7 and V is TRBV2; D unresolved. The sequence derives from a person between 30 and 79 years old with non-small cell lung cancer. This specimen was blood, taken at baseline. The CDR3 nucleotides are TGTGCCAGCAGTGACTTCGGAGATGCCTCCTACGAGCAGTACTTC. It codes for CASSDFGDASYEQYF. Full variable domain (rest looked up from reference TRBV2 and TRBJ2-7): EPEVTQTPSHQVTQMGQEVILRCVPISNHLYFYWYRQILGQKVEFLVSFYNNEISEKSEIFDDQFSVERPDGSNFTLKIRSTKLEDSAMYFCASSDFGDASYEQYFGPGTRLTVT.